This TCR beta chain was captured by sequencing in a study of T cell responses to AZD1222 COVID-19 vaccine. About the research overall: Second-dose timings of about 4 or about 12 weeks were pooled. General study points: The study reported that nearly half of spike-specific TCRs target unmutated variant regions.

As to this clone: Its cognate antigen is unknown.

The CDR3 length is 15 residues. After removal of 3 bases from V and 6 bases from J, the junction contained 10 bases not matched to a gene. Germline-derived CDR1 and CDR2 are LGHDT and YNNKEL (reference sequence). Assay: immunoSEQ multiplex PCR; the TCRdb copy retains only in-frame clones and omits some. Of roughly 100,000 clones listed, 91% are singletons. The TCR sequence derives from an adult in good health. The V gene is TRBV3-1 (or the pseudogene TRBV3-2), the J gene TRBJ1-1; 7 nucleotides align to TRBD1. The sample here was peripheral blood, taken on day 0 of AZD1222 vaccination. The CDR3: CASSHRGTGEAEAFF. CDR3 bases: TGTGCCAGCAGCCACCGAGGCACAGGGGAAGCTGAAGCTTTCTTT.